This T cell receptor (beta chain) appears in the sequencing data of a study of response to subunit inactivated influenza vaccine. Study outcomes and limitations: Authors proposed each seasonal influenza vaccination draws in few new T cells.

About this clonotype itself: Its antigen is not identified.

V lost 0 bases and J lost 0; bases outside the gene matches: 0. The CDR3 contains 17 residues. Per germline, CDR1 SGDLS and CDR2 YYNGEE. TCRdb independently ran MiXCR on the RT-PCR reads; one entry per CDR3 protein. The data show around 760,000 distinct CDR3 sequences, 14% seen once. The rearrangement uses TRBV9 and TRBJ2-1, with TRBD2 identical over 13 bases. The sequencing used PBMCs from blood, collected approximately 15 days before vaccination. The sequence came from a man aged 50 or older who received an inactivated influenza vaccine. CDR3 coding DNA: TGTGCCAGCAGCGTAGGGACTAGCGGGAGCTCCTACAATGAGCAGTTCTTC. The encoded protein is CASSVGTSGSSYNEQFF.